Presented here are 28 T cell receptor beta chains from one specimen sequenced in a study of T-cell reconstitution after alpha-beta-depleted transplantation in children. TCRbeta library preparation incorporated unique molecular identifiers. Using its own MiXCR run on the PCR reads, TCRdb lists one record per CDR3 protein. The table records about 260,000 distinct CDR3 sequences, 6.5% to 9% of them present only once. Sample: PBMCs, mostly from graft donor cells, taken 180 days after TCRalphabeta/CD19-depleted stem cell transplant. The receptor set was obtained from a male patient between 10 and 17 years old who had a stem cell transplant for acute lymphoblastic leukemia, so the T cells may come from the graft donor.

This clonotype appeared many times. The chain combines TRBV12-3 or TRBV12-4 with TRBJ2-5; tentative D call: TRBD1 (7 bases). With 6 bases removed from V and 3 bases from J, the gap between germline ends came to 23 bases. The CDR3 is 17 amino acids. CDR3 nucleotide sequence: TGTGCCAGCAGCCGACCCCGCGACAGGGAGGTGAAAGAGACCCAGTACTTC. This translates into CASSRPRDREVKETQYF.

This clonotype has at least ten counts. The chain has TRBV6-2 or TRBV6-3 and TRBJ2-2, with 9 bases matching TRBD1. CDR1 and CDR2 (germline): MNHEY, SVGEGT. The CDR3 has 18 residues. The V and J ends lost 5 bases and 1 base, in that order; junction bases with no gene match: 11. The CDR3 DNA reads TGTGCCAGCAGTCACCAGTGGTGGGGACAGGGGAACACCGGGGAGCTGTTTTTT. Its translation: CASSHQWWGQGNTGELFF.

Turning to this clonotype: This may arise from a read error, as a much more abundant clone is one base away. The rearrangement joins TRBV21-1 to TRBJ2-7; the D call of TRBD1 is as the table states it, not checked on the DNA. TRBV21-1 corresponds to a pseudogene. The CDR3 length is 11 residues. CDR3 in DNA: TGTGCCAGCAGCAAAGGGGGCTCCGCCGACTTC. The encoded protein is CASSKGGSADF.

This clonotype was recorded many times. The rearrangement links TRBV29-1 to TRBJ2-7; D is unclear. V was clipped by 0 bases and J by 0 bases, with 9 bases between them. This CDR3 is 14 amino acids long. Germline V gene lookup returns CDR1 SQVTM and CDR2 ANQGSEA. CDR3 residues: CSVEEQSSSYEQYF. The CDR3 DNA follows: TGCAGCGTTGAAGAACAGTCTAGCTCCTACGAGCAGTACTTC.

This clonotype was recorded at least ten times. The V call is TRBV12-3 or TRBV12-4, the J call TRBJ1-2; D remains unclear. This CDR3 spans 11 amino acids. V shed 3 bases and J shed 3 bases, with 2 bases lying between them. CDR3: CASSFYYGYTF. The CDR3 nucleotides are TGTGCCAGCAGTTTTTACTATGGCTACACCTTC.

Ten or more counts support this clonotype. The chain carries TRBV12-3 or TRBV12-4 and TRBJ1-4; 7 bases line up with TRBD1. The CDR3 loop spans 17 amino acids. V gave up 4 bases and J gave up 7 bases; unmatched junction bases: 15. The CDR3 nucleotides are TGTGCCAGCAGTTCCTCTCGGACAGGTTCGATGGGTGAAAAACTGTTTTTT. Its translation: CASSSSRTGSMGEKLFF.

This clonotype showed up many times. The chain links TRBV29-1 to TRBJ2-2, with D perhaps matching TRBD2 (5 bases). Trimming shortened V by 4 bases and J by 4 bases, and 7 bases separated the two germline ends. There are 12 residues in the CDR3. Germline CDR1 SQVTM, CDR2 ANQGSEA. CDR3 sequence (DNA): TGCAGCGTTGCGGAGGTCACCGGGGAGCTGTTTTTT. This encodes CSVAEVTGELFF.

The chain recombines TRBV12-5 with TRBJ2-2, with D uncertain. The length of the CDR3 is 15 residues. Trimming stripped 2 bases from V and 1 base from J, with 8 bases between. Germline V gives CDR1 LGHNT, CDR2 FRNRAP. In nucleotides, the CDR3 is TGTGCTAGTGGTTTGACCCACGGGAACACCGGGGAGCTGTTTTTT. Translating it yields CASGLTHGNTGELFF.

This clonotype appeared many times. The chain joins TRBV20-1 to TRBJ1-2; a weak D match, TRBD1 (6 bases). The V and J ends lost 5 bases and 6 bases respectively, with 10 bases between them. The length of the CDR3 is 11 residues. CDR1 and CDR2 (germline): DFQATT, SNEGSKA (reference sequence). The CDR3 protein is CSARTADGYTF. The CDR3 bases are TGCAGTGCTCGGACAGCGGATGGCTACACCTTC.

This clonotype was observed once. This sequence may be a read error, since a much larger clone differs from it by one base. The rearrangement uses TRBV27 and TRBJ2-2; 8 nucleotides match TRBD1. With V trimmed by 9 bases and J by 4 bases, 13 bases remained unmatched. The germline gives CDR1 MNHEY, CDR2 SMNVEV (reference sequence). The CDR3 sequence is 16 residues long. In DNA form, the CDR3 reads TGTGCCAGTCGAGGACAGGGTGGACTGAGCACCGGGGAGCTGTTTTTT. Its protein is CASRGQGGLSTGELFF.

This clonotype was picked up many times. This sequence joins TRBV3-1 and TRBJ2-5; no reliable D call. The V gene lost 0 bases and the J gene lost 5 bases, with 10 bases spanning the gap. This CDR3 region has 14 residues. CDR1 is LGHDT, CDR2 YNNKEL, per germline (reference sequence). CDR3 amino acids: CASSQEAPIETQYF. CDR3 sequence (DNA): TGTGCCAGCAGCCAAGAAGCGCCTATTGAGACCCAGTACTTC.

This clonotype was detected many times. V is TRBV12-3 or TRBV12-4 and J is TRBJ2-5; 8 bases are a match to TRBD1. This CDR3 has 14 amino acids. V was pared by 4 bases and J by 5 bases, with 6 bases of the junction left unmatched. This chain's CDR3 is CASSSLRGRETQYF. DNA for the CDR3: TGTGCCAGCAGTTCACTCAGGGGGCGGGAGACCCAGTACTTC.

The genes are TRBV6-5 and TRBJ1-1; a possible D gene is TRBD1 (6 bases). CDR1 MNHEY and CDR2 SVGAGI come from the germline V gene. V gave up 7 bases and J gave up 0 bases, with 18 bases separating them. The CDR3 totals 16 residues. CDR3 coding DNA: TGTGCCAGCATTCCTCGACAGGCCTTCATGAACACTGAAGCTTTCTTT. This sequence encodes CASIPRQAFMNTEAFF.

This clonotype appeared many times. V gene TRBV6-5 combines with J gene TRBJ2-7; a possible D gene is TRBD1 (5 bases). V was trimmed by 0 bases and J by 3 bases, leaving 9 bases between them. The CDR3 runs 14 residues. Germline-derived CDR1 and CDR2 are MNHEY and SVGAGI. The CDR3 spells CASSYSDRNYEQYF. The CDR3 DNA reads TGTGCCAGCAGTTACTCTGACAGAAACTACGAGCAGTACTTC.

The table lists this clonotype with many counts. DNA of the CDR3: TGTGCCAGCAGTTTCGGAACTCCCGCTTACCAAGAGACCCAGTACTTC. This codes for CASSFGTPAYQETQYF. The chain uses TRBV12-3 or TRBV12-4 and TRBJ2-5, with D uncertain. The V gene lost 3 bases and the J gene lost 0 bases, with 14 bases spanning the gap. This CDR3 comprises 16 residues.

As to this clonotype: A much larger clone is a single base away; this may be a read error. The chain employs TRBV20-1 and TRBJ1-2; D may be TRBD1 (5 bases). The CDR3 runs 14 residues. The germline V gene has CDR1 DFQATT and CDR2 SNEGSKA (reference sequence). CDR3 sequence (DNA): TGCAGTGCTAGAGAAGGGCGGGGCGGACGGCACGCCTCCTTC. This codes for CSAREGRGGRHASF.

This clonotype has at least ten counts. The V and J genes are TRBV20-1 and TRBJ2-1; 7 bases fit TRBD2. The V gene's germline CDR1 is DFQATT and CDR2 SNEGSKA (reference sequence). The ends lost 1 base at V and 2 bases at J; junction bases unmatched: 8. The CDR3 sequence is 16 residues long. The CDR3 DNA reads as TGCAGTGCTAGAGGCTCGGGAGCGGGAACCTACAATGAGCAGTTCTTC. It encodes CSARGSGAGTYNEQFF.

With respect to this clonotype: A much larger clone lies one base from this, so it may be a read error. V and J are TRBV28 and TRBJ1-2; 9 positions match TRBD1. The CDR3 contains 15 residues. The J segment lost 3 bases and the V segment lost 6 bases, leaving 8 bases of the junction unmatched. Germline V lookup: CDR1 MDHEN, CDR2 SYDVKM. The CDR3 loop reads CASRPPDRGDYGYTF. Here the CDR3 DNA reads TGTGCCAGCAGACCCCCGGACAGGGGCGACTATGGCTACACCTTC.

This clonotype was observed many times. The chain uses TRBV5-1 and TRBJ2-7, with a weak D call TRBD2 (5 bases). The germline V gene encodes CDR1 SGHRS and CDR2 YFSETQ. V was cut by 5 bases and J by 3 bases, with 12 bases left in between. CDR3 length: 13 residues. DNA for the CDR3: TGCGCCAGCAGAGCCCCTAGCCGCTACGAGCAGTACTTC. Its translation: CASRAPSRYEQYF.

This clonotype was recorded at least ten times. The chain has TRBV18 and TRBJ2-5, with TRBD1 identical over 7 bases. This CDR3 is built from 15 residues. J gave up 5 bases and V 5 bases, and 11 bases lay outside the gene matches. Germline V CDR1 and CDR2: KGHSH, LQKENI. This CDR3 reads CASSSRQGPGETQYF. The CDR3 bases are TGTGCCAGCTCAAGCAGACAGGGACCTGGGGAGACCCAGTACTTC.

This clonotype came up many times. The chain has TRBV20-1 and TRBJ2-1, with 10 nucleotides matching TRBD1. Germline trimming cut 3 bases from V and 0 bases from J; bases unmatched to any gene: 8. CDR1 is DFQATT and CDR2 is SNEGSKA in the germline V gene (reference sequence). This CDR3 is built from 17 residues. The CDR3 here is CSARTGGQIGSYNEQFF. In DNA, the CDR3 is TGCAGTGCTAGGACAGGGGGCCAAATTGGCTCCTACAATGAGCAGTTCTTC.

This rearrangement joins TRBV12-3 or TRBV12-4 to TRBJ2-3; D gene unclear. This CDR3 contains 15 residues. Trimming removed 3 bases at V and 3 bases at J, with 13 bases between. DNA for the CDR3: TGTGCCAGCAGTTTCTCCCACGGGCAGACAGATACGCAGTATTTT. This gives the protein CASSFSHGQTDTQYF.

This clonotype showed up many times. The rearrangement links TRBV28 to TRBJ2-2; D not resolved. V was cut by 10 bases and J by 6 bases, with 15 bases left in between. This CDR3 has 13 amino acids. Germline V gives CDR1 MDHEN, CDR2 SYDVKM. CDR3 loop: CAISQPYAGELFF. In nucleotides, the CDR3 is TGTGCCATCTCGCAGCCCTACGCCGGGGAGCTGTTTTTT.

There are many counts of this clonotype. CDR3 in amino acids: CSANREVSGELFF. CDR3 coding DNA: TGCAGTGCTAACCGGGAGGTTTCCGGGGAGCTGTTTTTT. The chain links TRBV20-1 to TRBJ2-2; 7 bases agree with TRBD2. After removal of 4 bases from V and 6 bases from J, the junction contained 5 bases not matched to a gene. The CDR3 length is 13 residues. Germline V lookup: CDR1 DFQATT, CDR2 SNEGSKA (reference sequence).

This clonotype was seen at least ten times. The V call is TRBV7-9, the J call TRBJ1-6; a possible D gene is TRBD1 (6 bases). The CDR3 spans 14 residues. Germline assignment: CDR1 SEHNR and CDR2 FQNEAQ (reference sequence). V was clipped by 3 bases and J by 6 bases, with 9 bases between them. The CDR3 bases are TGTGCCAGCAGCTTCCGACAGGTTAATTCACCCCTCCACTTT. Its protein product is CASSFRQVNSPLHF.

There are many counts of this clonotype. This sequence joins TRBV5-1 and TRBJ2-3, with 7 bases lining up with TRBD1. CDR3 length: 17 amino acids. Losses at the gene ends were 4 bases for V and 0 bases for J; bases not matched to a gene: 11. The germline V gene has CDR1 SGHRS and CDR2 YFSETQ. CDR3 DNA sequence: TGCGCCAGCAGCCCCCCGGCAGGACAGGCTAGCACAGATACGCAGTATTTT. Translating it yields CASSPPAGQASTDTQYF.

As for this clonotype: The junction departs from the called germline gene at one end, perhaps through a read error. The CDR3 nucleotides are TGTGCCAGCAGCTTAGGGGTAGGGGCACTCAATCACCCCCAGCATTTT. Its translation: CASSLGVGALNHPQHF. V gene TRBV7-9 combines with J gene TRBJ1-5, with D possibly being TRBD1 (5 bases). CDR1 is SEHNR, CDR2 FQNEAQ, per germline (reference sequence). CDR3 size: 16 residues.

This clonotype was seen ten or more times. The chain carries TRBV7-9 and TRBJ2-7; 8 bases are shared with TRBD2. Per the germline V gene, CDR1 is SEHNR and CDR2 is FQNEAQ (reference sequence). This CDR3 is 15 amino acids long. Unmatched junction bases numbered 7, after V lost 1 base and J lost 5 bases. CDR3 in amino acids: CASSLGSSGVNEQYF. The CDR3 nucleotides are TGTGCCAGCAGCTTAGGGAGTAGCGGGGTTAACGAGCAGTACTTC.